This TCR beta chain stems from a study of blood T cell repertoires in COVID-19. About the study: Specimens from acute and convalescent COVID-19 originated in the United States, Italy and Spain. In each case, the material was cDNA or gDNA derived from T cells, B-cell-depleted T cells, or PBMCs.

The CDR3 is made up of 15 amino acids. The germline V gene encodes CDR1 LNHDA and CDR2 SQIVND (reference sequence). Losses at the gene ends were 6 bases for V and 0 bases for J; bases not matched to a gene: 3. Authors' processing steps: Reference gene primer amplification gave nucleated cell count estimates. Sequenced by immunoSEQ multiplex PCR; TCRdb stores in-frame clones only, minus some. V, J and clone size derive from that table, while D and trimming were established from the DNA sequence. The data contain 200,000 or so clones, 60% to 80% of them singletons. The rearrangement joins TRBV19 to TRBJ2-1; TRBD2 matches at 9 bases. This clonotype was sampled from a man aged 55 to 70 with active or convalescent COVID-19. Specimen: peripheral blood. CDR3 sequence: CASSELAGSYNEQFF. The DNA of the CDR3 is TGTGCCAGTAGCGAACTAGCGGGCTCCTACAATGAGCAGTTCTTC.